This entry features one T cell receptor beta chain sequence. The antigen is not known. This record comes from a study of radiotherapy plus CTLA-4 blockade in lung cancer. Study-level background: Disease control reached 31%, with objective responses in around 19%. The study's findings and limits: Peripheral blood showed expansion of tumor-derived TCR clones after radiotherapy and ipilimumab.

The germline V and J ends were trimmed by 1 base and 0 bases, with 4 bases remaining between them. This CDR3 contains 14 residues. Per the germline V gene, CDR1 is SEHNR and CDR2 is FQNEAQ (reference sequence). Some clones are missing from TCRdb's copy, which holds only in-frame ones; the method was immunoSEQ multiplex PCR. The sample has more than 90,000 clones; around nine tenths are singletons. The sample in question was peripheral blood, obtained from a patient treated with radiotherapy plus ipilimumab. The sequence derives from a human donor with non-small cell lung cancer that progressed on radiotherapy plus ipilimumab. V is TRBV7-9 and J is TRBJ2-4; D gene unclear. The CDR3 coding sequence is TGTGCCAGCAGCTTAGGTCTAGCCAAAAACATTCAGTACTTC. Translating gives CASSLGLAKNIQYF.